This T cell receptor beta chain was sequenced for a study of control samples from healthy donors and cancer patients. Sequenced by immunoSEQ multiplex PCR; TCRdb stores in-frame clones only, minus some. This sample has some 120,000 clones, with approximately 94% found just once. This CDR3 contains 12 residues. Germline CDR1 is SQVTM and CDR2 is ANQGSEA. V gave up 5 bases and J gave up 5 bases, with 11 bases separating them. Material: blood. The chain has TRBV29-1 and TRBJ2-3; D unresolved. The clonotype originates from a man aged 25 to 45 in good health. The CDR3 coding sequence is TGCAGCGTTTTAGGGTTCCAAGATACGCAGTATTTT. Its translation is CSVLGFQDTQYF.